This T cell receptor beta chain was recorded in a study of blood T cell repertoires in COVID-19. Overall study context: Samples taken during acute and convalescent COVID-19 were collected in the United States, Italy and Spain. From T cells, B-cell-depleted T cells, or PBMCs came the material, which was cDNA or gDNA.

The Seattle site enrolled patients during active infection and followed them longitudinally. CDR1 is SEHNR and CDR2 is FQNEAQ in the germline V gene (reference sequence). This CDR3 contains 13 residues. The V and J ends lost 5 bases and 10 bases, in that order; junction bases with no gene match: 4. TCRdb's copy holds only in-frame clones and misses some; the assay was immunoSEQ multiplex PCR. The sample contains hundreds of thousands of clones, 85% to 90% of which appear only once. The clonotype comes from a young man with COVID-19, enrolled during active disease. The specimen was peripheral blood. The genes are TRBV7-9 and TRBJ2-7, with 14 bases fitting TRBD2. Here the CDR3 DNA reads TGTGCCAGCAGCCCGGGACTAGCGGGAGCTCAGTACTTC. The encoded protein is CASSPGLAGAQYF.